This TCR beta chain was sequenced for a study of cytotoxic CD8 clonotypes in ibrutinib-treated CLL. Study context: Median treatment time before response sampling was over ten months, range 6 to 36.

Sequencing used immunoSEQ multiplex PCR; TCRdb keeps in-frame clones, though not all of them. The sample lists roughly 250,000 clones; around three quarters were seen once. Worth noting for this clone: Its antigen is unidentified.

CDR3 length: 15 amino acids. V lost 5 bases and J lost 3, with 17 bases in between. Germline V gene lookup returns CDR1 LNHNV and CDR2 YYDKDF (reference sequence). General study findings and limits: While tracking circulating CD8+ T-cell counts, baseline clonality exceeded that of age-matched healthy donors.

This specimen consisted of PBMCs, obtained after 24 months of ibrutinib treatment. J is TRBJ2-7 and V is TRBV15, with D perhaps assigned TRBD1 or TRBD2 (7 bases each). The source is a human donor with chronic lymphocytic leukemia. CDR3 sequence reads: CATSRGDSVVYEQYF. Written as DNA, the CDR3 is TGTGCCACCAGCCGGGGGGACAGCGTGGTCTACGAGCAGTACTTC.